Listed below are T cell receptor beta chains from one sample, sequenced in a study of CDR3 diversity in severe acne. One entry per CDR3 protein results from TCRdb running MiXCR on the PCR reads. The profile shows roughly 79,000 distinct CDR3 sequences, around 54% of them singletons. The sample taken for sequencing was blood. These receptors were taken from a male donor with severe acne vulgaris. Each CDR3 is given with its conserved first and last residue.

V gene: TRBV5-1
J gene: TRBJ2-1
CDR3 protein: CARAPGGNEQFF

V gene: TRBV2
J gene: TRBJ2-3
CDR3 protein: CAALEGLLTDTQYF

V gene: TRBV4-3
J gene: TRBJ1-2
CDR3 protein: CASSQGQGSGGYTF

V gene: TRBV25-1
J gene: TRBJ2-3
CDR3 protein: CASSEASSGRDSTDTQYF

V gene: TRBV7-8
J gene: TRBJ2-1
CDR3 protein: CASSLAAGTYNEQFF

V gene: TRBV4-2
J gene: TRBJ1-1
CDR3 protein: CASSQVGTEAFF

V gene: TRBV28
J gene: TRBJ1-5
CDR3 protein: CAGSLRRRRGGRNQPQHF

V gene: TRBV25-1
J gene: TRBJ1-1
CDR3 protein: CASSEYGNTEAFF

V gene: TRBV6-4
J gene: TRBJ2-1
CDR3 protein: CASSDEGGGSEQFF

V gene: TRBV5-1
J gene: TRBJ1-5
CDR3 protein: CASSLAGTGGGQPQHF